Below are 14 T cell receptor beta chains sequenced from a single sample in a study of T cell clonality in common variable immunodeficiency. Generated by immunoSEQ multiplex PCR, the TCRdb table keeps only in-frame clones and is missing some. The sample offers tens of thousands of clones and no singletons, the top ten holding around 4%. The sequenced material came from peripheral blood mononuclear cells. The receptor source for this set is a person aged 18 to 75 in good health.

In this sample, this clone turned up many times. The observed sequence ends 3 residues before the CDR3 terminus, with the missing tail filled in from the germline J gene. V and J are TRBV5-4 and TRBJ1-5; 9 bases align to TRBD1. The CDR3 runs 16 residues. The V segment lost 2 bases and the J segment 4 bases; nucleotides outside the gene matches: 7. Germline lookup yields CDR1 SGHNT and CDR2 YYREEE (reference sequence). Incomplete CDR3 DNA: TGTGCCAGCAGCTTCACTCCGGGACAGGGAAATCAGCCC. Amino acids: CASSFTPGQGNQP. The CDR3 as a whole reads CASSFTPGQGNQPQHF.

This clone was observed many times. The CDR3 goes on 3 residues after the read ends, and that part is filled in from the germline J gene. The chain recombines TRBV20-1 with TRBJ1-4; 8 bases agree with TRBD1. Germline CDR1 reads DFQATT; CDR2 reads SNEGSKA (reference sequence). Trimming removed 6 bases from V and 5 bases from J; junction bases left unmatched: 8. CDR3 size: 14 residues. CDR3 bases read: TGCAGTGCGCATGACAGGGGATTGAATGAAAAA. It is translated as CSAHDRGLNEK. The entire CDR3 sequence reads CSAHDRGLNEKLFF.

At least ten counts were recorded for this clone. The read is 3 residues too short to cover the CDR3 end, so that end is filled in from the germline J gene. This chain links TRBV2 with TRBJ2-3; 9 bases are a match to TRBD1. Germline V gene data show CDR1 as SNHLY and CDR2 as FYNNEI. The CDR3 covers 12 residues. Incomplete CDR3 DNA: TGTGCCAGCAGCCGGGACAGGGAGACG. It codes for CASSRDRET. The whole CDR3 sequence reads CASSRDRETQYF. The full variable domain, completed using reference TRBV2 and TRBJ2-3, is EPEVTQTPSHQVTQMGQEVILRCVPISNHLYFYWYRQILGQKVEFLVSFYNNEISEKSEIFDDQFSVERPDGSNFTLKIRSTKLEDSAMYFCASSRDRETQYFGPGTRLTVL.

In its sample, this clone was seen many times. The sequence runs out 3 residues before the end of the CDR3; the remainder is reconstructed from the germline J gene. V is TRBV6-1 and J is TRBJ1-2; D gene unclear. In germline, CDR1 is MNHNS, CDR2 SASEGT. This CDR3 has 14 residues. Trimming shortened V by 1 base and J by 4 bases, and 10 bases separated the two germline ends. The CDR3 sequence: CASSEVLELYGYTF. The CDR3 DNA, read in part, is TGTGCCAGCAGTGAAGTTTTAGAGCTCTATGGC.

This clone occurred many times. The DNA ends 3 residues before the CDR3 does, and the rest of the CDR3 is filled in from the germline J gene. The V call is TRBV5-4, the J call TRBJ2-7; 11 nucleotides match TRBD1. Trimming at V came to 1 base and at J to 6 bases, leaving 9 bases not matched to a gene. Germline loops: CDR1 SGHNT, CDR2 YYREEE (reference sequence). The CDR3 totals 16 residues. Incomplete CDR3 DNA: TGTGCCAGCAGCTTGCCGGGACAGGGGGTAGAAGGCGAG. Translating gives CASSLPGQGVEGE. In full, the CDR3 reads CASSLPGQGVEGEQYF.

This clone was observed many times. The DNA ends 3 residues before the CDR3 does, and the rest of the CDR3 is filled in from the germline J gene. The rearrangement links TRBV6-2 or TRBV6-3 to TRBJ2-1, with 7 bases aligning to TRBD2. The ends lost 5 bases at V and 3 bases at J; junction bases unmatched: 7. CDR1 and CDR2 (germline): MNHEY, SVGEGT. The CDR3 has 15 residues. The CDR3 is CASSPSGHLYNEQFF. The part of the CDR3 DNA that was read is TGTGCCAGCAGTCCTAGCGGACACCTCTACAATGAG.

This clone has only a few counts. The CDR3 spells CASSRGTGTSGPQRGTQYF. The sequenced part of the CDR3 DNA is TGTGCCAGCTCTCGAGGAACCGGGACTAGCGGACCCCAGCGGGGTACG. The chain carries TRBV18 and TRBJ2-3; 11 nucleotides align to TRBD2. The read comes to an end 3 residues before the CDR3 does, leaving the germline J gene to fill in the end. Looked up from germline, CDR1 is KGHSH and CDR2 is LQKENI. This CDR3 has 19 residues. Losses at the gene ends were 6 bases for V and 8 bases for J; bases not matched to a gene: 22.

This clone was seen repeatedly, ten times or more. Read sequence stops 3 residues before the CDR3 end, and the germline J gene provides the missing end. The gene calls are TRBV6-1 and TRBJ1-6; tentatively, D is TRBD1 (5 bases). V shed 2 bases and J shed 1 base, with 12 bases lying between them. From germline, CDR1 is MNHNS and CDR2 SASEGT. The CDR3 sequence is 17 residues long. The CDR3 sequence is CASSEFPGRSYNSPLHF. The DNA read from the CDR3 is TGTGCCAGCAGTGAATTCCCAGGGCGTTCCTATAATTCACCC.

This clone appeared many times. With the read ending 3 residues before the CDR3 end, the germline J gene is used to fill in that end. The rearrangement joins TRBV5-1 to TRBJ1-4, with no clear D. The CDR3 loop spans 15 amino acids. Germline assignment: CDR1 SGHRS and CDR2 YFSETQ. CDR3 DNA, as far as it was read: TGCGCCAGCAGCTTGGATCCCAGGAAGGAATCACCA. Translation gives CASSLDPRKESP. The entire CDR3 sequence reads CASSLDPRKESPLFF.

This clone was observed many times. Coverage ceases 3 residues before the CDR3 finishes, and the germline J gene fills in the end. The J gene is TRBJ1-5, the V gene TRBV20-1; a weak D match, TRBD1 (6 bases). The CDR3 is made up of 15 amino acids. Deletions cut 4 bases from V and 6 bases from J, with 19 bases between. Germline V gene data show CDR1 as DFQATT and CDR2 as SNEGSKA (reference sequence). Here the CDR3 reads CSATTGATTGQPQHF. The part of the CDR3 DNA that was read is TGCAGTGCTACGACAGGAGCGACAACGGGTCAGCCC.

This clone was detected a few times. This may be a read error, as it is one base from a much larger clone. The sequence runs out 3 residues before the end of the CDR3; the remainder is reconstructed from the germline J gene. Other DNA sequences in this sample translate to the same CDR3. The V call is TRBV19, the J call TRBJ2-6; D tentatively fits TRBD1 or TRBD2 (5 bases each). The germline gives CDR1 LNHDA, CDR2 SQIVND (reference sequence). The CDR3 consists of 17 residues. CDR3 sequence reads: CASSMRVGSSGANVLTF. CDR3 DNA (partial): TGTGCCAGTAGTATGAGGGTAGGGTCCTCTGGGGCTAACGTC.

This clone has ten or more counts. With the read ending 3 residues before the CDR3 end, the germline J gene is used to fill in that end. This chain joins TRBV19 and TRBJ2-2; 7 bases are shared with TRBD2. The length of the CDR3 is 16 residues. Germline V gene sequence: CDR1 LNHDA, CDR2 SQIVND (reference sequence). Trimming cost V 4 bases and J 2 bases; bases outside gene matches: 7. The CDR3 region is CASSTLSGLNTGELFF. The DNA read from the CDR3 is TGTGCCAGTAGTACCCTCTCGGGACTAAACACCGGGGAG.

Many counts were recorded for this clone. The CDR3 DNA, read in part, is TGCGCCAGCAGGCCTGGACAGCCAAGTGACGGGGAG. It is translated as CASRPGQPSDGE. The CDR3 in full is CASRPGQPSDGELFF. This sequence joins TRBV5-1 and TRBJ2-2; a possible D gene is TRBD1 (6 bases). With the read ending 3 residues before the CDR3 end, the germline J gene is used to fill in that end. This CDR3 is 15 amino acids long. V was pared by 5 bases and J by 7 bases, with 18 bases between. Germline V gene data show CDR1 as SGHRS and CDR2 as YFSETQ.

This clone showed up many times. The CDR3 end lies 3 residues beyond the end of the read and is filled in from the germline J gene. The V call is TRBV11-2, the J call TRBJ2-1; TRBD2 agrees at 8 bases. This CDR3 has 15 residues. The trim removed 5 bases at V and 7 bases at J, leaving 10 bases unmatched. CDR1 and CDR2 (germline): SGHAT, FQNNGV. The CDR3 region is CASSISGISSNEQFF. Partial CDR3 DNA: TGTGCCAGCAGCATTAGCGGGATCTCCTCTAATGAG.